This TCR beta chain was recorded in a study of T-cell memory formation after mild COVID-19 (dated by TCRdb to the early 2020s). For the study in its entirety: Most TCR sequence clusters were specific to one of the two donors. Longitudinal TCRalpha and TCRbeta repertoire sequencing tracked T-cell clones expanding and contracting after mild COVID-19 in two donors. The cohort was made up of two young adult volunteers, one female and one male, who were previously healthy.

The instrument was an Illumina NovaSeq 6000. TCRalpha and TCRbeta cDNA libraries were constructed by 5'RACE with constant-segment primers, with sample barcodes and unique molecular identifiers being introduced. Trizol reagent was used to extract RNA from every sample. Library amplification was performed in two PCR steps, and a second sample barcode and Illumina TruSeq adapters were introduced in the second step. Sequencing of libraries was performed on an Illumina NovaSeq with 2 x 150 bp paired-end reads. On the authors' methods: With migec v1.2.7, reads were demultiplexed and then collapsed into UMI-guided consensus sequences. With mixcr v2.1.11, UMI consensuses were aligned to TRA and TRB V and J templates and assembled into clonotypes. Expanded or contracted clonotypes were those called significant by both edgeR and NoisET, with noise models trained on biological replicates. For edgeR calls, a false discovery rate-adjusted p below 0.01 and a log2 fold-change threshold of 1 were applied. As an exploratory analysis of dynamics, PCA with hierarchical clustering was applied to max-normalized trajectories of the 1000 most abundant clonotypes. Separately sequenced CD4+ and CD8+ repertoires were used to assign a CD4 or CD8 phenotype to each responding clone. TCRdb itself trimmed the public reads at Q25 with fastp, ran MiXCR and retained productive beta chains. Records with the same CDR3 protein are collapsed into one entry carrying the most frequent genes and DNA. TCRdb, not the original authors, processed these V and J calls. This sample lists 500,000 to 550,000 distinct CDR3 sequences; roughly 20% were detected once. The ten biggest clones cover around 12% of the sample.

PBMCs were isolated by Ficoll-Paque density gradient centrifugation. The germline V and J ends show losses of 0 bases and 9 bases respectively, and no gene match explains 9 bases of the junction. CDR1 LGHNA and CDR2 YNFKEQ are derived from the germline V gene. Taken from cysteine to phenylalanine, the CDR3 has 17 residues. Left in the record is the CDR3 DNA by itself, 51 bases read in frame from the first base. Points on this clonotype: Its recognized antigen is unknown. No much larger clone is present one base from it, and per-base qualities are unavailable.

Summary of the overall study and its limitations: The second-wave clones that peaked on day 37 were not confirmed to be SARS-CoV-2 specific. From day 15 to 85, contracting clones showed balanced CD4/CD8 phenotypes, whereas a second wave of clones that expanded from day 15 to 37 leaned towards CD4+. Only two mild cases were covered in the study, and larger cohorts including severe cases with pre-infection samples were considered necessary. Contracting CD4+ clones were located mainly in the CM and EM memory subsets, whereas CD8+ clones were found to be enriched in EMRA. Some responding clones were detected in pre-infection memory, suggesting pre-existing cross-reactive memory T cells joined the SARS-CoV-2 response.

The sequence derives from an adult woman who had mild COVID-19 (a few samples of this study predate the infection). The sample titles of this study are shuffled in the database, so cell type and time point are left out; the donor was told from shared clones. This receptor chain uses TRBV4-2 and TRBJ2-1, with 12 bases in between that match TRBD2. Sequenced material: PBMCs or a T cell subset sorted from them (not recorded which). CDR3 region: CASSQESSGGAFGEQFF. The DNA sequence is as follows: TGTGCCAGCAGCCAAGAATCTAGCGGGGGGGCTTTCGGTGAGCAGTTCTTC.